Below, one T cell receptor beta chain is given with its context. Its antigen remains unknown. These data belong to a study of human T cells and chemical hapten exposure. Study-level background: Per-sample TCR yield variation was attributed mainly to small pooled library volume differences.

As for time point: healthy volunteer bleed at 6 weeks. Total RNA was isolated from whole blood that had not been fractionated. General study findings and limits: Among TCRs, those above 1 in 1000 frequency were unaffected by DPC sensitization.

Methods used by the authors: TCR counts had a median of approximately 96,000 per sample and spanned 23,224 to 690,600. TCRdb called the RACE reads again in MiXCR, with one record for every CDR3 protein. The V and J calls were determined by TCRdb, not by the authors. Here the sample spans roughly 80,000 distinct CDR3 sequences, around 9.4% being singletons. The germline CDR1 and CDR2 sequences are SGHAT and FQDESV (reference sequence). This CDR3 has 17 amino acids. The V and J ends lost 3 bases and 8 bases, in that order; junction bases with no gene match: 10. The receptor's source is a female donor in good health. Some clones in this sample may be carry-over from other donors' samples. The rearrangement joins TRBV11-1 to TRBJ2-1, with 13 bases matching TRBD2. The sequenced material came from whole blood. CDR3 loop: CASSFSPTSGGVDEQFF. CDR3 bases: TGTGCCAGCAGCTTTTCCCCTACTAGCGGGGGGGTCGATGAGCAGTTCTTC.